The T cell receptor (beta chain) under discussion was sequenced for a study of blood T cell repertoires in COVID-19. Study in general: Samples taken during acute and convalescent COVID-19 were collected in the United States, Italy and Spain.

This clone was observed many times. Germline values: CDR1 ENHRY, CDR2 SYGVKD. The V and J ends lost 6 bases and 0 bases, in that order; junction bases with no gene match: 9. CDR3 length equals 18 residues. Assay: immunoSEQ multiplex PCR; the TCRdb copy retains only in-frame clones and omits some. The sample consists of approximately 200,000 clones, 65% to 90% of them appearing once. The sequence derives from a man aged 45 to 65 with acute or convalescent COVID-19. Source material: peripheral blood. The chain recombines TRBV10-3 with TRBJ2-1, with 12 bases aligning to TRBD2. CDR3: CAISELAGGTGSYNEQFF. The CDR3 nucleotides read TGTGCCATCAGCGAACTAGCGGGGGGAACCGGCTCCTACAATGAGCAGTTCTTC.